Below are 16 T cell receptor beta chains sequenced from a single sample in a study of blood T cell repertoires in COVID-19 (dated by TCRdb to about 2020). The method behind the library was the immunoSEQ multiplex PCR assay. TCRdb limited this immuneACCESS table to in-frame rearrangements with V and J called. A share of clones is missing; checked studies link under half to unresolved V genes, and the rest is unexplained. The sample includes roughly 250,000 clones, with approximately 85% observed a single time. Approximately 2% of the sample lies in the top ten. The sample was PBMCs or T cells enriched from blood (not recorded which). These receptor sequences come from a woman aged 45-60 years who had recovered from COVID-19.

The rearrangement uses TRBV28 and TRBJ2-5; TRBD1 matches at 8 bases. The CDR3 has 13 residues. Germline CDR1 and CDR2: MDHEN and SYDVKM. V lost 7 bases and J lost 3; bases outside the gene matches: 4. The CDR3 protein is CASNPDREETQYF. In DNA, the CDR3 is TGTGCCAGCAACCCGGACAGGGAAGAGACCCAGTACTTC.

V and J are TRBV5-6 and TRBJ2-7; TRBD1 might be the D (6 bases). V was shortened by 2 bases and J by 2 bases, with 14 bases between the two germline ends. The length of the CDR3 is 15 residues. Germline V gene data show CDR1 as SGHDT and CDR2 as YYEEEE. CDR3 coding DNA: TGTGCCAGCAGCTTCCGGGACACCGTCACCTACGAGCAGTACTTC. It yields the protein CASSFRDTVTYEQYF.

The chain recombines TRBV24-1 with TRBJ2-3, with a possible D match to TRBD2 (6 bases). Germline V gene lookup returns CDR1 KGHDR and CDR2 SFDVKD. The CDR3 is 13 residues long. The V end lost 10 bases, the J end lost 0 bases, and 10 bases lay between the germline ends. The CDR3 DNA reads as TGTGCCACTGTAGCGGATAGCACAGATACGCAGTATTTT. It encodes CATVADSTDTQYF.

The V gene is TRBV20-1, the J gene TRBJ2-3; D may be TRBD2 (5 bases). Germline lookup yields CDR1 DFQATT and CDR2 SNEGSKA (reference sequence). Trimming took off 1 base at V and 7 bases at J, with 6 bases between the two ends. There are 11 residues in the CDR3. CDR3 sequence: CSARAGYTQYF. For the CDR3, the DNA is TGCAGTGCTAGAGCGGGGTATACGCAGTATTTT.

V gene TRBV29-1 combines with J gene TRBJ2-2; D might be TRBD1 (6 bases). The CDR3 totals 12 residues. Trimming took 7 bases from V and 7 from J, leaving 13 bases between them. Germline lookup yields CDR1 SQVTM and CDR2 ANQGSEA. The CDR3 region is CSAQQGHGELFF. CDR3 DNA sequence: TGCAGCGCCCAACAGGGCCACGGGGAGCTGTTTTTT.

The chain uses TRBV7-8 and TRBJ2-5; D gene uncertain. CDR1 is SGHVS and CDR2 is FQNEAQ in the germline V gene. Between the trimmed V and J ends, which lost 5 bases and 5 bases, there was a span of 9 bases. The CDR3 sequence is 12 residues long. The CDR3, as DNA: TGTGCCAGCAGCGTGGGCCTTGAGACCCAGTACTTC. This encodes CASSVGLETQYF.

This clone is a singleton in its sample. This chain connects TRBV10-3 to TRBJ1-6; D is ambiguous. The CDR3 sequence is 12 residues long. From germline, CDR1 is ENHRY and CDR2 SYGVKD. V shed 6 bases and J shed 10 bases, with 10 bases lying between them. The CDR3: CAIRSGDSPLHF. The CDR3 nucleotides are TGTGCCATCAGATCCGGAGACTCACCCCTCCACTTT.

The genes are TRBV3-1 (or the pseudogene TRBV3-2) and TRBJ1-6; TRBD1 aligns across 8 bases. Germline V gene lookup returns CDR1 LGHDT and CDR2 YNNKEL (reference sequence). The CDR3 length is 15 residues. Unmatched junction bases numbered 5, after V lost 4 bases and J lost 6 bases. The CDR3 coding sequence is TGTGCCAGCAGCCCGCGGACAGGGTCTAATTCACCCCTCCACTTT. As protein: CASSPRTGSNSPLHF.

The table lists this clone with a few counts. The chain uses TRBV7-2 and TRBJ2-1; 8 positions agree with TRBD2. Per germline, CDR1 SGHTA and CDR2 FQGNSA. CDR3 length equals 14 residues. Trimming cost V 3 bases and J 5 bases; bases outside gene matches: 3. CDR3 sequence (DNA): TGTGCCAGCAGCTTCCTAGCGGGTAACAATGAGCAGTTCTTC. As protein: CASSFLAGNNEQFF.

CDR3 sequence (DNA): TGTGCCACCAGCAGAGCCTCCGGGGATCAAGCTTTCTTT. It specifies CATSRASGDQAFF. The chain joins TRBV15 to TRBJ1-1; D ambiguous. Per the germline V gene, CDR1 is LNHNV and CDR2 is YYDKDF (reference sequence). Trimming left V 1 base short and J 9 bases short, with 12 bases between. CDR3 length: 13 amino acids.

CDR3 sequence: CASSPEGGPLGTEAFF. CDR3 DNA: TGTGCCAGCAGTCCCGAAGGGGGCCCTTTAGGGACTGAAGCTTTCTTT. This chain links TRBV28 with TRBJ1-1, with 7 bases aligning to TRBD1. Trimming at V came to 5 bases and at J to 5 bases, leaving 14 bases not matched to a gene. Per germline, CDR1 MDHEN and CDR2 SYDVKM. This CDR3 has 16 residues.

The rearrangement links TRBV3-1 (or the pseudogene TRBV3-2) to TRBJ2-1; D might be TRBD2 (6 bases). The ends were cut back, 5 bases at V and 10 bases at J, with 15 bases in the middle. This CDR3 contains 13 residues. Germline V gene data show CDR1 as LGHDT and CDR2 as YNNKEL (reference sequence). The CDR3 nucleotides read TGTGCCAGCAGCATCCTCGGGACTCCGGAGCAGTTCTTC. It codes for CASSILGTPEQFF.

The chain is built from TRBV2 and TRBJ1-2; a weak D match, TRBD1 (5 bases). The CDR3 totals 12 residues. CDR1 and CDR2 from the germline V gene are SNHLY and FYNNEI. V was shortened by 10 bases and J by 4 bases, with 13 bases between the two germline ends. As DNA, the CDR3 is TGTGCCATCAGAGAGACAGCCTATGGCTACACCTTC. Protein product: CAIRETAYGYTF.

The V and J genes are TRBV29-1 and TRBJ2-2; a weak D match, TRBD2 (7 bases). V was cut by 3 bases and J by 5 bases, with 16 bases left in between. The CDR3 length is 15 residues. CDR1 is SQVTM and CDR2 is ANQGSEA in the germline V gene. DNA of the CDR3: TGCAGCGTTGATGCGCGGGGGCCGGGGACCGGGGAGCTGTTTTTT. This gives the protein CSVDARGPGTGELFF.

This chain connects TRBV7-9 to TRBJ2-3; weak D call: TRBD1 (5 bases). The germline gives CDR1 SEHNR, CDR2 FQNEAQ (reference sequence). The CDR3 is 17 residues long. Trimming removed 5 bases at V and 6 bases at J, with 24 bases between. CDR3: CASSLRQPKKGRDTQYF. For the CDR3, the DNA is TGTGCCAGCAGCCTACGACAGCCCAAAAAGGGCAGGGATACGCAGTATTTT.

The DNA for the CDR3 is TGTGCCAGCAGCCCGCGTTCTGGAAACACCATATATTTT. It encodes CASSPRSGNTIYF. V and J are TRBV7-9 and TRBJ1-3; D remains unclear. The germline CDR1 and CDR2 sequences are SEHNR and FQNEAQ (reference sequence). CDR3 length equals 13 residues. Trimming took 5 bases from V and 1 from J, leaving 6 bases between them.